These T cell receptor beta chains were read from a single sample in a study of T cells in Graves' hyperthyroidism and ophthalmopathy. TCRdb analysed the multiplex PCR reads with MiXCR anew, one entry per CDR3 protein. The table has 330,000 or so distinct CDR3 sequences, 18% seen once; the top ten hold around 15%. The sample taken for sequencing was blood. Receptor source: a woman aged 40 to 50 with Graves' ophthalmopathy. CDR3s include the opening cysteine and the closing phenylalanine or tryptophan. A D gene is named only where the DNA matches it firmly. Clone size appears in some rows only: once, few, many, or a class for an expanded clone.

TRBJ2-2 many NA TRBV6-5 CASLEDFRPGELFF TGTGCCAGCCTCGAGGACTTTCGCCCCGGGGAGCTGTTTTTT
TRBJ1-2 NA NA TRBV27 CASSPRVPGYYGYNF TGTGCCAGCAGTCCCAGGGTTCCCGGATACTATGGCTACAACTTC
TRBJ2-5 many TRBD2 TRBV28 CASSELAGGFETQYF TGTGCCAGCAGTGAACTAGCGGGAGGATTTGAGACCCAGTACTTC
TRBJ1-5 many TRBD1 TRBV6-2/TRBV6-3 CASSGTAGPNQPQHF TGTGCCAGCAGCGGGACAGCAGGTCCCAATCAGCCCCAGCATTTT
TRBJ2-2 NA NA TRBV6-2/TRBV6-3 CASSYGITGELFF TGTGCCAGCAGTTACGGCATCACCGGGGAGCTGTTTTTT
TRBJ2-4 many NA TRBV2 CASGTTIQYF TGTGCCAGCGGGACCACAATTCAGTACTTC
TRBJ2-1 NA NA TRBV6-1 CASTPAQISYEQFF TGTGCCAGCACCCCGGCGCAGATATCCTACGAGCAGTTCTTC
TRBJ2-7 many TRBD1 TRBV6-5 CASSYSEGANEQYF TGTGCCAGCAGTTATAGCGAGGGGGCGAACGAGCAGTACTTC
TRBJ2-2 many NA TRBV29-1 CSVSGTVMNTGELFF TGCAGCGTCTCAGGGACGGTGATGAACACCGGGGAGCTGTTTTTT
TRBJ2-5 many NA TRBV6-2/TRBV6-3 CASSYSKAGAETQYF TGTGCCAGCAGTTACTCGAAAGCAGGGGCTGAGACCCAGTACTTC
TRBJ2-2 many TRBD2 TRBV7-3 CASSLRDPGLAGGTGELFF TGTGCCAGCAGCTTAAGGGACCCGGGACTAGCGGGAGGGACCGGGGAGCTGTTTTTT
TRBJ1-2 many NA TRBV19 CASSFSPDSNYGYTF TGTGCCAGTAGCTTTTCCCCGGACAGCAACTATGGCTACACCTTC
TRBJ1-2 NA NA TRBV28 CASSSTRNPWAYGYTF TGTGCCAGCAGCAGCACCAGGAACCCTTGGGCGTATGGCTACACCTTC
TRBJ1-2 NA NA TRBV20-1 CSGETPDYGYTF TGCAGTGGTGAAACACCCGACTATGGCTACACCTTC
TRBJ1-2 many NA TRBV27 CASSEGGFNGYTF TGTGCCAGCAGTGAGGGGGGTTTTAATGGCTACACCTTC
TRBJ1-3 many NA TRBV11-2 CATYKGGAGSIGNTIYF TGTGCCACCTACAAAGGGGGAGCAGGGTCGATCGGAAACACCATATATTTT
TRBJ2-7 many NA TRBV7-2 CASSPSLASEQYF TGTGCCAGCAGTCCCAGCTTGGCGAGCGAGCAGTACTTC
TRBJ1-2 few NA TRBV6-1 CASHHPRMGGYIF TGTGCCAGCCACCACCCTCGGATGGGCGGCTACATCTTC
TRBJ1-1 many NA TRBV19 CASSPDQGGGTEAFF TGTGCCAGTAGTCCGGATCAGGGAGGCGGCACTGAAGCTTTCTTT
TRBJ2-7 many NA TRBV5-1 CASSFNPSDRPPFVGHYEQYF TGCGCCAGCAGCTTCAACCCCTCTGACCGGCCTCCGTTCGTAGGGCACTACGAGCAGTACTTC
TRBJ1-5 NA NA TRBV11-2 CASSEISGGGNQPQHF TGTGCCAGCAGTGAAATATCCGGGGGTGGCAATCAGCCCCAGCATTTT
TRBJ1-1 many NA TRBV12-3/TRBV12-4 CASSFPGPRFEAFF TGTGCCAGCAGTTTCCCCGGCCCTCGGTTTGAAGCTTTCTTT
TRBJ2-7 many NA TRBV5-1 CASSPSRDGLIVTYEQYF TGCGCCAGCAGCCCAAGCAGGGATGGACTCATAGTAACCTACGAGCAGTACTTC
TRBJ1-2 many NA TRBV5-5 CASSLFTGLGYGYIF TGTGCCAGCAGCTTGTTCACAGGGCTTGGATATGGCTACATCTTC
TRBJ1-1 many NA TRBV7-2 CASGTGGSGTEAFF TGTGCCAGCGGGACGGGGGGCTCGGGCACTGAAGCTTTCTTT